Following are 31 T cell receptor beta chains from one sample sequenced in a study of T-cell memory formation after mild COVID-19 (dated by TCRdb to the early 2020s). Receptor libraries were prepared by 5' RACE. For sequencing, an Illumina NovaSeq 6000 was employed. TCRdb cleaned the public reads at Q25 with fastp, built clones with MiXCR and kept in-frame beta chains. Rows are unified per CDR3 protein, each entry keeping the most common DNA and genes. This sample gives almost 550,000 distinct CDR3 sequences in total; roughly 22% of them show up just once. The ten biggest clones cover under 15% of the sample. Material: PBMCs or a T cell subset sorted from them (not recorded which). Receptor source: an adult woman who had mild COVID-19 (a few samples of this study predate the infection). The sample titles of this study are shuffled in the database, so cell type and time point are left out; the donor was told from shared clones.

V gene TRBV12-3 or TRBV12-4 combines with J gene TRBJ1-6; TRBD1 is a possible D gene (5 bases). The ends were cut back, 3 bases at V and 7 bases at J, with 13 bases in the middle. The CDR3 loop spans 15 amino acids. CDR3 nucleotide sequence: TGTGCCAGCAGTTTTGGGGACCGGGGAAATTCACCCCTCCACTTT. This encodes CASSFGDRGNSPLHF.

There are a few counts of this clonotype. The chain couples TRBV5-1 to TRBJ2-7; the D is unclear. V was clipped by 6 bases and J by 4 bases, with 14 bases between them. Germline CDR1 is SGHRS and CDR2 is YFSETQ. CDR3 size: 13 residues. The CDR3 nucleotides are TGCGCCAGCACCCCAGAAGGGCGTTACGAGCAGTACTTC. This encodes CASTPEGRYEQYF.

The V gene is TRBV5-8, the J gene TRBJ2-5; 9 nucleotides agree with TRBD1. V shed 3 bases and J 3 bases; nucleotides not matched to a gene: 3. The germline V gene has CDR1 SGHTS and CDR2 YDEGEE. There are 14 residues in the CDR3. CDR3 loop: CASSSGQGEETQYF. DNA for the CDR3: TGTGCCAGCAGCTCGGGACAGGGAGAAGAGACCCAGTACTTC.

This clonotype was seen only a few times. CDR3 protein: CATRTSTGTGGGGNQPQHF. The CDR3 nucleotides read TGTGCCACCCGTACAAGTACCGGGACAGGGGGAGGAGGCAATCAGCCCCAGCATTTT. The V gene is TRBV24-1, the J gene TRBJ1-5; 11 nucleotides align to TRBD1. Germline values: CDR1 KGHDR, CDR2 SFDVKD. CDR3 length: 19 residues. V lost 9 bases and J lost 2; bases outside the gene matches: 17.

This chain links TRBV7-9 with TRBJ1-2, with 7 positions matching TRBD1. Germline-derived CDR1 and CDR2 are SEHNR and FQNEAQ (reference sequence). The CDR3 covers 13 residues. J gave up 8 bases and V 5 bases, and 8 bases lay outside the gene matches. CDR3 nucleotides: TGTGCCAGCAGCCGATCGGGACAGACAGGCTACACCTTC. Encoded protein: CASSRSGQTGYTF. The full variable domain, its missing parts supplied by reference TRBV7-9 and TRBJ1-2, is DTGVSQNPRHKITKRGQNVTFRCDPISEHNRLYWYRQTLGQGPEFLTYFQNEAQLEKSRLLSDRFSAERPKGSFSTLEIQRTEQGDSAMYLCASSRSGQTGYTFGSGTRLTVV.

The rearrangement links TRBV20-1 to TRBJ2-1; 9 nucleotides agree with TRBD2. Germline V gene data show CDR1 as DFQATT and CDR2 as SNEGSKA (reference sequence). V dropped 5 bases and J dropped 2; count of bases not matched to a gene: 4. CDR3 length: 14 amino acids. CDR3 sequence (DNA): TGCAGTGCTGGCATAGCGGGGGCCTACAATGAGCAGTTCTTC. Translated, it gives CSAGIAGAYNEQFF.

There are a few counts of this clonotype. The chain recombines TRBV5-1 with TRBJ1-6, with 8 nucleotides matching TRBD1. CDR3 length: 15 residues. The trim removed 0 bases at V and 8 bases at J, leaving 4 bases unmatched. CDR1 and CDR2 (germline): SGHRS, YFSETQ. CDR3 sequence reads: CASSLEGQAHSPLHF. CDR3 sequence (DNA): TGCGCCAGCAGCTTGGAGGGACAGGCCCATTCACCCCTCCACTTT.

This chain links TRBV6-1 with TRBJ1-1, with D uncertain. Deletions cut 3 bases from V and 5 bases from J, with 10 bases between. The germline V gene has CDR1 MNHNS and CDR2 SASEGT. CDR3 length equals 13 residues. The CDR3 here is CASSDHIGTEAFF. The CDR3 region has the DNA TGTGCCAGCAGTGACCACATAGGGACTGAAGCTTTCTTT.

The rearrangement links TRBV20-1 to TRBJ2-1; D remains unclear. CDR1 is DFQATT and CDR2 is SNEGSKA in the germline V gene (reference sequence). CDR3 length: 11 residues. V lost 7 bases to trimming and J lost 10 bases, with 14 bases between them. The CDR3 nucleotides read TGCAGTGGAAGACTTGCAAGCGAGCAGTTCTTC. Translating it yields CSGRLASEQFF.

V gene TRBV10-3 combines with J gene TRBJ2-3; TRBD2 aligns across 7 bases. The V gene's germline CDR1 is ENHRY and CDR2 SYGVKD. The junction had 10 bases not matched to a gene; V was cut back by 10 bases and J by 3 bases. The CDR3 loop spans 14 amino acids. The CDR3 region has the DNA TGTGCCAGTGGTGTTGGCGGGAGTACAGATACGCAGTATTTT. Protein product: CASGVGGSTDTQYF.

This clonotype showed up just a few times. The V call is TRBV20-1, the J call TRBJ2-5, with 14 nucleotides matching TRBD2. With 5 bases clipped from V and 8 bases from J, the junction kept 7 bases outside the gene matches. CDR1 is DFQATT, CDR2 SNEGSKA, per germline (reference sequence). The CDR3 is 14 amino acids. The CDR3 DNA is TGCAGTGCTCGAGGACTAGCGGGGGGCGCAACCCAGTACTTC. It specifies CSARGLAGGATQYF.

This sequence joins TRBV6-5 and TRBJ2-5; 8 bases align to TRBD2. The germline V gene encodes CDR1 MNHEY and CDR2 SVGAGI. After removal of 6 bases from V and 7 bases from J, the junction contained 10 bases not matched to a gene. This CDR3 spans 14 amino acids. The DNA of the CDR3 is TGTGCCAGCAGACCTTCCGGGACTAGGGGGACCCAGTACTTC. It is translated as CASRPSGTRGTQYF.

This clonotype was recorded a few times. The rearrangement links TRBV16 to TRBJ2-7; possibly TRBD2 for D (6 bases). Germline lookup yields CDR1 KGHSY and CDR2 FQNENV. The CDR3 has 11 residues. Trimming left V 8 bases short and J 6 bases short, with 11 bases between. CDR3 bases: TGTGCCAGCGGGCTCGGGGGCGAGCAGTACTTC. Amino acid sequence: CASGLGGEQYF.

This clonotype was seen a handful of times. The gene calls are TRBV20-1 and TRBJ2-7; D is uncertain. V dropped 3 bases and J dropped 2 bases, with 14 bases sitting between them. The CDR3 spans 14 residues. Germline V gene sequence: CDR1 DFQATT, CDR2 SNEGSKA (reference sequence). The CDR3 here is CSASPPGSPYEQYF. Here the CDR3 DNA reads TGCAGTGCTAGCCCTCCGGGCTCCCCCTACGAGCAGTACTTC.

The chain links TRBV29-1 to TRBJ2-5; D remains ambiguous. The CDR3 is 13 amino acids. Trimming took off 7 bases at V and 3 bases at J, with 15 bases between the two ends. Germline CDR1 reads SQVTM; CDR2 reads ANQGSEA. In nucleotides, the CDR3 is TGCAGCGGATCAATTGGGTCTAAAGAGACCCAGTACTTC. Encoded protein: CSGSIGSKETQYF.

This clonotype was counted a few times. CDR3 sequence: CASSFGRGRGYEQFF. The CDR3 coding sequence is TGTGCCAGCAGCTTCGGCAGGGGGCGCGGGTATGAGCAGTTCTTC. The chain has TRBV14 and TRBJ2-1, with 8 bases that match TRBD1. The CDR3 extends over 15 amino acids. J lost 8 bases, V lost 5 bases, and 11 bases had no gene match. CDR1 is SGHDN and CDR2 is FVKESK in the germline V gene. Full variable domain (outside the CDR3, taken from reference TRBV14 and TRBJ2-1): EAGVTQFPSHSVIEKGQTVTLRCDPISGHDNLYWYRRVMGKEIKFLLHFVKESKQDESGMPNNRFLAERTGGTYSTLKVQPAELEDSGVYFCASSFGRGRGYEQFFGPGTRLTVL.

The chain joins TRBV18 to TRBJ2-2; TRBD2 agrees at 8 bases. The CDR3 extends over 18 amino acids. J lost 2 bases, V lost 2 bases, and 10 bases had no gene match. From germline, CDR1 is KGHSH and CDR2 LQKENI. Here the CDR3 reads CASSPVRAGVTNTGELFF. The CDR3 DNA is TGTGCCAGCTCACCAGTTCGAGCGGGGGTTACCAACACCGGGGAGCTGTTTTTT. Based on the CDR3 plus reference TRBV18 and TRBJ2-2, the full variable domain is NAGVMQNPRHLVRRRGQEARLRCSPMKGHSHVYWYRQLPEEGLKFMVYLQKENIIDESGMPKERFSAEFPKEGPSILRIQQVVRGDSAAYFCASSPVRAGVTNTGELFFGEGSRLTVL.

The V and J genes are TRBV7-9 and TRBJ2-1; tentatively, D is TRBD2 (6 bases). V lost 0 bases and J lost 7, with 16 bases in between. CDR1 and CDR2 (germline): SEHNR, FQNEAQ (reference sequence). The CDR3 covers 16 residues. The CDR3 bases are TGTGCCAGCAGCTTAGCGCCGGGACTCACTAGTAATGAGCAGTTCTTC. Protein: CASSLAPGLTSNEQFF.

This clonotype was seen repeatedly, ten times or more. The V and J genes are TRBV7-9 and TRBJ1-2; 7 nucleotides align to TRBD1. The CDR3 consists of 14 residues. The V gene's germline CDR1 is SEHNR and CDR2 FQNEAQ (reference sequence). J gave up 2 bases and V 5 bases, and 5 bases lay outside the gene matches. CDR3 sequence reads: CASSPRTGNYGYTF. CDR3 DNA: TGTGCCAGCAGCCCCCGGACAGGCAACTATGGCTACACCTTC.

There are a few counts of this clonotype. J is TRBJ2-2 and V is TRBV7-6, with a tentative D call TRBD2 (5 bases). Germline V CDR1 and CDR2: SGHVS, FNYEAQ. V was clipped by 4 bases and J by 6 bases, with 18 bases between them. This CDR3 contains 16 residues. The CDR3 here is CASSYDPGNRAGELFF. The DNA for the CDR3 is TGTGCCAGCAGCTACGACCCGGGGAACCGGGCCGGGGAGCTGTTTTTT.

V usage is TRBV9 and J usage is TRBJ2-2; D possibly corresponds to TRBD2 (6 bases). The CDR3 sequence is 16 residues long. Trimming left V 0 bases short and J 2 bases short, with 11 bases between. CDR1 and CDR2 from the germline V gene are SGDLS and YYNGEE. CDR3 sequence: CASSVVWGTNTGELFF. The CDR3, as DNA: TGTGCCAGCAGCGTAGTGTGGGGGACTAACACCGGGGAGCTGTTTTTT.

The chain joins TRBV9 to TRBJ2-7; the match to TRBD1 covers 9 bases. This CDR3 comprises 15 residues. CDR1 and CDR2 from the germline V gene are SGDLS and YYNGEE. V dropped 4 bases and J dropped 2; count of bases not matched to a gene: 7. CDR3 DNA: TGTGCCAGCAGCCCCGGACAGGGGCCTGCCTACGAGCAGTACTTC. This sequence encodes CASSPGQGPAYEQYF.

This clonotype has a handful of counts. The V gene is TRBV5-6, the J gene TRBJ2-7; 12 bases align to TRBD2. V was clipped by 2 bases and J by 7 bases; unmatched bases: 7. Germline lookup yields CDR1 SGHDT and CDR2 YYEEEE. This CDR3 has 15 residues. The CDR3 nucleotides are TGTGCCAGCAGCTTCTCTAGCGGGAGGGCCAGGGAGCAGTACTTC. Encoded protein: CASSFSSGRAREQYF.

This clonotype was counted only a few times. This chain joins TRBV30 and TRBJ1-2; D possibly corresponds to TRBD1 (6 bases). CDR1 is GTSNPN, CDR2 SVGIG, per germline (reference sequence). This CDR3 has 14 amino acids. V lost 4 bases and J 2 bases, leaving 14 bases between the germline ends. CDR3 coding DNA: TGTGCCTGGACCCAAGGGGGATTGAACTATGGCTACACCTTC. This codes for CAWTQGGLNYGYTF.

V usage is TRBV20-1 and J usage is TRBJ1-2; D is unclear. Trimming took 1 base from V and 2 from J, leaving 14 bases between them. CDR1 and CDR2 from the germline V gene are DFQATT and SNEGSKA (reference sequence). The CDR3 extends over 15 amino acids. CDR3 DNA: TGCAGTGCTAGAGTCGAGAGGGAGGCGAACTATGGCTACACCTTC. Translation: CSARVEREANYGYTF.

This chain links TRBV12-3 or TRBV12-4 with TRBJ1-2; 12 nucleotides line up with TRBD1. With 1 base clipped from V and 4 bases from J, the junction kept 4 bases outside the gene matches. The CDR3 consists of 16 residues. CDR3 amino acids: CASSLGDRGPFYGYTF. Here the CDR3 DNA reads TGTGCCAGCAGTTTAGGGGACAGGGGGCCTTTCTATGGCTACACCTTC.

This clonotype was observed a handful of times. This chain connects TRBV12-3 or TRBV12-4 to TRBJ1-1; possible D gene TRBD1, 5 bases. The CDR3 loop spans 13 amino acids. V was shortened by 5 bases and J by 6 bases, with 13 bases between the two germline ends. The CDR3 here is CASSTSGSPEAFF. The CDR3 coding sequence is TGTGCCAGCAGTACCTCAGGGTCCCCTGAAGCTTTCTTT.

The chain employs TRBV20-1 and TRBJ2-3, with TRBD1 as a possible D gene (5 bases). Germline V CDR1 and CDR2: DFQATT, SNEGSKA (reference sequence). The V end was cut by 0 bases, the J end by 4 bases, with 29 bases between. This CDR3 comprises 20 residues. CDR3 amino acids: CSARDSLRTPYVDHSDTQYF. The CDR3 bases are TGCAGTGCTAGAGATTCTTTGAGGACACCATACGTCGACCATTCAGATACGCAGTATTTT.

The table lists this clonotype with a few counts. The V call is TRBV28, the J call TRBJ2-7; the D gene is possibly TRBD2 (6 bases). Germline V gene sequence: CDR1 MDHEN, CDR2 SYDVKM. V was shortened by 3 bases and J by 9 bases, with 12 bases between the two germline ends. The CDR3 consists of 12 residues. DNA of the CDR3: TGTGCCAGCAGTTTGGAGGGGTGGGCGCAGTACTTC. Translated, it gives CASSLEGWAQYF.

The CDR3 spells CASGFSRIMGQYF. CDR3 coding DNA: TGTGCCAGCGGGTTTTCAAGGATTATGGGGCAGTACTTC. The rearrangement links TRBV6-5 to TRBJ2-7; no clear D. Deletions cut 8 bases from V and 9 bases from J, with 20 bases between. The germline V gene has CDR1 MNHEY and CDR2 SVGAGI. The CDR3 runs 13 residues.

The CDR3 DNA is TGTGCCAGCAGCGACAGAGATGGCTACACCTTC. Its protein product is CASSDRDGYTF. V usage is TRBV7-9 and J usage is TRBJ1-2; tentatively, D is TRBD1 (5 bases). This CDR3 is built from 11 residues. Germline loops: CDR1 SEHNR, CDR2 FQNEAQ (reference sequence). The V gene lost 5 bases and the J gene lost 6 bases, with 7 bases spanning the gap.